These T cell receptor beta chains were read from a single sample in a study of blood T cell repertoires in COVID-19. Using immunoSEQ multiplex PCR, the repertoire was profiled, and TCRdb retains in-frame clones only, with some absent. The data hold 140,000 to 150,000 clones, with 70% to 90% observed a single time. The material sequenced was peripheral blood. The receptors were sampled from a man in his 60s with active or convalescent COVID-19. Each CDR3 is given with its conserved first and last residue. The D gene is left open where the match is weak. A clone size is listed for some rows: how often the clone was seen (once, few, many), or a class if it is expanded.

TGTGCCAGCAGTTATTCGAGGCAGAACTACGAGCAGTACTTC CASSYSRQNYEQYF . TRBJ2-7 TRBV28 .
TGTGCCAGCAGTTTATCGATTTTAAACAGGAGCTATGGCTACACCTTC CASSLSILNRSYGYTF . TRBJ1-2 TRBV27 .
TGTGCCAGCAGTGGAACTAGCGCCCGCCACGAGCAGTACTTC CASSGTSARHEQYF TRBD2 TRBJ2-7 TRBV27 many
TGTGCCAGCAGTGAAATTGCATCCGGGACAGGGTATGAAAAACTGTTTTTT CASSEIASGTGYEKLFF TRBD1 TRBJ1-4 TRBV2 few
TGTGCCAGCAGTCACGGAGGGCGCCGACCGACCGGGGAGCTGTTTTTT CASSHGGRRPTGELFF . TRBJ2-2 TRBV13 few
TGTGCCAGCAGCTTAGTCCCGACCGGGACAGACTATTCAAATTCACCCCTCCACTTT CASSLVPTGTDYSNSPLHF TRBD1 TRBJ1-6 TRBV11-2 .
TGTGCCAGCAGCTCGGACACCCAGGCACCCCTCCACTTT CASSSDTQAPLHF . TRBJ1-6 TRBV5-5 .
TGTGCCATCAGTGAGATAGCGGAGTACACCGGGGAGCTGTTTTTT CAISEIAEYTGELFF . TRBJ2-2 TRBV10-3 .
TGTGCCAGTAGACTAGCGGTCTACAATGAGCAGTTCTTC CASRLAVYNEQFF TRBD2 TRBJ2-1 TRBV7-8 .
TGTGCCAGCAGCTTAGCATACGGGGTTGGGTCAGATACGCAGTATTTT CASSLAYGVGSDTQYF . TRBJ2-3 TRBV7-2 .
TGTGCCAGCAGTTTAGAGGTCCTAAATCAGCCCCAGCATTTT CASSLEVLNQPQHF . TRBJ1-5 TRBV28 .
TGTGCCAGCAGCGGGGACAGGAACACTGAAGCTTTCTTT CASSGDRNTEAFF TRBD1 TRBJ1-1 TRBV28 .
TGCGCCAGCAGCTTCGCAGGGGGCGATGCAGATACGCAGTATTTT CASSFAGGDADTQYF TRBD1 TRBJ2-3 TRBV5-1 few
TGTGCCAGCTCCCCCCTAGCGGGAGCCACAGATACGCAGTATTTT CASSPLAGATDTQYF TRBD2 TRBJ2-3 TRBV18 .
TGCGCCAGCAGCACACCGGGACAGGCCACTTACGAGCAGTACTTC CASSTPGQATYEQYF TRBD1 TRBJ2-7 TRBV23-1 once
TGTGCCAGCTCACCGCTACAGGGCGCCCAAGAGACCCAGTACTTC CASSPLQGAQETQYF . TRBJ2-5 TRBV18 once
TGTGCCAGCAGCTTGGAGAGTGGGCAGTTCTTC CASSLESGQFF . TRBJ2-1 TRBV7-9 many
TGTGCCAGCAGTTGGGGAAGGAGGGGCATGAACACTGAAGCTTTCTTT CASSWGRRGMNTEAFF . TRBJ1-1 TRBV28 .
TGTGCCACCAGCAGAGATGGGACTAGCGGGCCCGAGCAGTTCTTC CATSRDGTSGPEQFF TRBD2 TRBJ2-1 TRBV15 .
TGCAGTGCTAGTAGGGGGGAGCAGTACTTC CSASRGEQYF . TRBJ2-7 TRBV20-1 .
TGTGCCAGCAGAGGGGGGTTAAGGGGGCCCTACGAGCAGTACTTC CASRGGLRGPYEQYF . TRBJ2-7 TRBV28 .
TGTGCCAGCAGCTCCCGACAGACAGGGGGCGCCGGCTATGGCTACACCTTC CASSSRQTGGAGYGYTF TRBD1 TRBJ1-2 TRBV7-2 .
TGTGCCACCAGTGATTTTCTAGGGGTCAATGAGCAGTTCTTC CATSDFLGVNEQFF . TRBJ2-1 TRBV24-1 .
TGTGCCAGCAGCACCTATGGGGATAGCGGCGACGAGCAGTACTTC CASSTYGDSGDEQYF . TRBJ2-7 TRBV9 once
TGTGCCAGCAGCCGGGGGGGGTTCACAGATACGCAGTATTTT CASSRGGFTDTQYF TRBD2 TRBJ2-3 TRBV6-2/TRBV6-3 .
TGTGCCACCAGTGATTTACTGACTAGCGGCGGGGAGCTGTTTTTT CATSDLLTSGGELFF TRBD2 TRBJ2-2 TRBV24-1 .
TGTGCCAGCAGCCCGACACCTCCGACTAGCGGGAGTTCCCCAGATACGCAGTATTTT CASSPTPPTSGSSPDTQYF TRBD2 TRBJ2-3 TRBV3-1/TRBV3-2 once
TGTGCCAGCAGTCGGCCCCGGACAGGGCTATCCTACGAGCAGTACTTC CASSRPRTGLSYEQYF TRBD1 TRBJ2-7 TRBV28 .
TGCGCCAGCAGCCAAGACAGGGGTGGCGGTTACGAGCAGTACTTC CASSQDRGGGYEQYF . TRBJ2-7 TRBV4-3 .
TGTGCCAGCAGCCCACGGCGGGAGCACAATGAGCAGTTCTTC CASSPRREHNEQFF TRBD2 TRBJ2-1 TRBV28 .
TGTGCCAGCAGTTTCCTGAGAACTGAGCAGTTCTTC CASSFLRTEQFF . TRBJ2-1 TRBV12-3/TRBV12-4 .
TGCGCCAGCAGCCGTGCGGGCGGATCCACAGATACGCAGTATTTT CASSRAGGSTDTQYF . TRBJ2-3 TRBV5-1 .
TGTGCCAGCAGCTCATCCCTCCGCGGGAGGCGTTACAATGAGCAGTTCTTC CASSSSLRGRRYNEQFF TRBD2 TRBJ2-1 TRBV7-6 .
TGTGCCAGCAGCCCGTCAGGGAACACTGAAGCTTTCTTT CASSPSGNTEAFF . TRBJ1-1 TRBV11-2 .
TGTGCCAGCAGCTTCGGGGTAGGGACAGATACGCAGTATTTT CASSFGVGTDTQYF . TRBJ2-3 TRBV7-3 .
TGTGCCAGCAGCTTCGACAGGGACAACACCGGGGAGCTGTTTTTT CASSFDRDNTGELFF TRBD1 TRBJ2-2 TRBV3-1/TRBV3-2 .
TGTGCCAGCAGTTACGGGGCTTATTACACCGGGGAGCTGTTTTTT CASSYGAYYTGELFF . TRBJ2-2 TRBV6-2/TRBV6-3 .
TGTGCCAGCAGGGTTAGCGGGAGAGTGCATGAGCAGTTCTTC CASRVSGRVHEQFF TRBD2 TRBJ2-1 TRBV28 .
TGTGCCAGCAGCGTACCCCGGGGACTTAACACCGGGGAGCTGTTTTTT CASSVPRGLNTGELFF . TRBJ2-2 TRBV9 .
TGTGCCAGCAGCTCGGGAGCGGGAGAGGTCATTCAGTACTTC CASSSGAGEVIQYF TRBD2 TRBJ2-4 TRBV7-9 once
TGCGCCAGCAGCTCCCCCTTGCCAAGGGGAAAGACCCAGTACTTC CASSSPLPRGKTQYF . TRBJ2-5 TRBV5-1 .
TGTGCCAGCAGCAAAAGGACAGGGGGTTCATGGCAGTTCTTC CASSKRTGGSWQFF TRBD1 TRBJ2-1 TRBV11-2 .
TGTGCTAGTGGCCCCGGGTCTAGCGGGAGCGATGAGCAGTTCTTC CASGPGSSGSDEQFF TRBD2 TRBJ2-1 TRBV12-5 .